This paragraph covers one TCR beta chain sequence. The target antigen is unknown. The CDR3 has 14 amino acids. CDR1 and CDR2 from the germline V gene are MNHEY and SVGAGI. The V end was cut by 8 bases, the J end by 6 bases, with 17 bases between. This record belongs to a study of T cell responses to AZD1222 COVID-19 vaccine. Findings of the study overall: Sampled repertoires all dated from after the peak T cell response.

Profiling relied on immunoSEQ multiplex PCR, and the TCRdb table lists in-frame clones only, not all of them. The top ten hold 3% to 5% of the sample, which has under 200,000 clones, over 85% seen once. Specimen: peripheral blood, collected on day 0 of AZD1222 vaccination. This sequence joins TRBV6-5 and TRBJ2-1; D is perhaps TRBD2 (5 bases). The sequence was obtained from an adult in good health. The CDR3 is CASWKRDFINEQFF. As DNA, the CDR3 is TGTGCCAGCTGGAAACGGGATTTTATCAATGAGCAGTTCTTC.